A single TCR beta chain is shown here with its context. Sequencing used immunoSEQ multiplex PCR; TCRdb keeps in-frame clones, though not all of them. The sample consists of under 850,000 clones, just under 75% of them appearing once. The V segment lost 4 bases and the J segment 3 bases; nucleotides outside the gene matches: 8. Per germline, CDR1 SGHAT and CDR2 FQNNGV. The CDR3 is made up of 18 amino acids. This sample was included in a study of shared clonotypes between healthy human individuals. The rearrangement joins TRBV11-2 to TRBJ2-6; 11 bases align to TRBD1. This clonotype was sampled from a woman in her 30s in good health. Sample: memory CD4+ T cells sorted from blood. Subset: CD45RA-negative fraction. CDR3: CASSSYRTGGIGANVLTF. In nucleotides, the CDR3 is TGTGCCAGCAGCTCCTATAGGACAGGGGGCATTGGGGCCAACGTCCTGACTTTC.